The 5 T cell receptor beta chains given below trace back to one sample, sequenced in a study of cytomegalovirus exposure and HLA in healthy donors. This PCR relied on a set of 60 Vbeta primers and 13 Jbeta primers. Some clones are missing from TCRdb's copy, which holds only in-frame ones; the method was immunoSEQ multiplex PCR. Among roughly 130,000 clones listed, roughly four fifths were seen once. The source material was PBMCs. The receptors originated from a woman between 40 and 50 years old in good health and CMV-seropositive.

The CDR3 DNA is TGTGCCACCCATGGGCAGATCAACACCGGGGAGCTGTTTTTT. Translated: CATHGQINTGELFF. The chain is built from TRBV2 and TRBJ2-2; D gene unclear. V lost 10 bases and J lost 2, with 14 bases in between. The CDR3 spans 14 residues. Germline CDR1 is SNHLY and CDR2 is FYNNEI.

The chain links TRBV19 to TRBJ2-1, with 9 positions matching TRBD2. CDR1 and CDR2 (germline): LNHDA, SQIVND (reference sequence). The CDR3 has 16 residues. V lost 7 bases to trimming and J lost 8 bases; unmatched junction nucleotides: 15. CDR3 nucleotide sequence: TGTGCCAGTACCCAGCCGTATGGTAGCGGGAGCGATGAGCAGTTCTTC. Encoded protein: CASTQPYGSGSDEQFF.

The rearrangement uses TRBV9 and TRBJ2-3; no clear D. Trimming took 1 base from V and 2 from J, leaving 5 bases between them. The CDR3 totals 13 residues. CDR1 and CDR2 (germline): SGDLS, YYNGEE. For the CDR3, the DNA is TGTGCCAGCAGCGTACGAGTCACAGATACGCAGTATTTT. Protein sequence: CASSVRVTDTQYF.

The chain joins TRBV6-5 to TRBJ2-5; TRBD2 matches 7 bases. Germline V gene sequence: CDR1 MNHEY, CDR2 SVGAGI. The CDR3 extends over 12 amino acids. With 7 bases clipped from V and 7 bases from J, the junction kept 6 bases outside the gene matches. Here the CDR3 DNA reads TGTGCCAGCACGCGAGGCGGGGGGACCCAGTACTTC. Translation gives CASTRGGGTQYF.

This clone was observed a few times. This chain connects TRBV6-4 to TRBJ1-6; unclear D gene. Germline CDR1 reads MRHNA; CDR2 reads SNTAGT. The V end was cut by 5 bases, the J end by 0 bases, with 8 bases between. The CDR3 totals 15 residues. The CDR3 DNA reads as TGTGCCAGCAGTCGGGTCAGCTCCTATAATTCACCCCTCCACTTT. It yields the protein CASSRVSSYNSPLHF.